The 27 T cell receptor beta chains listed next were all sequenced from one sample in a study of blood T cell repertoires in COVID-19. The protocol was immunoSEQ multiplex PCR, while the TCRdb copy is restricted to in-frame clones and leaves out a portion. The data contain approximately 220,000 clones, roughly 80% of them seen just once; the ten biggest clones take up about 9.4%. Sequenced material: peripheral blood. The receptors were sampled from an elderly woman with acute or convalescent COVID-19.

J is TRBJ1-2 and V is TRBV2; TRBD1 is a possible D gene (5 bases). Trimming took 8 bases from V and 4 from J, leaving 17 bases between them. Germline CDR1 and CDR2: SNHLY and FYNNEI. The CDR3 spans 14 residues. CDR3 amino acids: CASAGGTTPYGYTF. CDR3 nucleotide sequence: TGTGCCAGCGCGGGGGGGACTACCCCCTATGGCTACACCTTC.

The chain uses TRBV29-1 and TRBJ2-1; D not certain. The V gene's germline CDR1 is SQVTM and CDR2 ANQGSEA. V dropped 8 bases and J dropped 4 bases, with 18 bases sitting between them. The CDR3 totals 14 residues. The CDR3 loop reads CSLVFPPGYNEQFF. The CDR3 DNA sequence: TGCAGCTTGGTTTTTCCTCCAGGATACAATGAGCAGTTCTTC.

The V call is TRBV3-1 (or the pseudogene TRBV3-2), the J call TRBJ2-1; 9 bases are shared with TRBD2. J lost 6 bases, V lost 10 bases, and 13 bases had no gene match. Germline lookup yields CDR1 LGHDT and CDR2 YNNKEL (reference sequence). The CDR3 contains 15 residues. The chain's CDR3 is CATTNGLASPNEQFF. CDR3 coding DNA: TGTGCCACCACGAACGGACTAGCGAGTCCCAATGAGCAGTTCTTC.

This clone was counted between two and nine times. This chain's CDR3 is CASSLMSGDYSYEQYF. As DNA, the CDR3 is TGTGCCAGCAGCTTGATGAGCGGGGATTACTCCTACGAGCAGTACTTC. The chain employs TRBV5-6 and TRBJ2-7; TRBD2 matches at 7 bases. CDR3 length equals 16 residues. Germline CDR1 is SGHDT and CDR2 is YYEEEE. The junction had 7 bases not matched to a gene; V was cut back by 1 base and J by 0 bases.

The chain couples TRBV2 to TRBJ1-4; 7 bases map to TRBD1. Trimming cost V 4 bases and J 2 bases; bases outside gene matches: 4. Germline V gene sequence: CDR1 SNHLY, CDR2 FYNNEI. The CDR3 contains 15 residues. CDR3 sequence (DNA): TGTGCCAGCAGTGTACAGGGGCCCACTAATGAAAAACTGTTTTTT. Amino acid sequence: CASSVQGPTNEKLFF. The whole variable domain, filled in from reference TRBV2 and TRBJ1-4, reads EPEVTQTPSHQVTQMGQEVILRCVPISNHLYFYWYRQILGQKVEFLVSFYNNEISEKSEIFDDQFSVERPDGSNFTLKIRSTKLEDSAMYFCASSVQGPTNEKLFFGSGTQLSVL.

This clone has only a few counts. CDR3 sequence (DNA): TGTGCCTGGAGTGTATCGGGGACTTATGGCTACACCTTC. Amino acid sequence: CAWSVSGTYGYTF. V usage is TRBV30 and J usage is TRBJ1-2; D possibly corresponds to TRBD1 (5 bases). V gave up 0 bases and J gave up 5 bases, with 10 bases separating them. Germline CDR1 reads GTSNPN; CDR2 reads SVGIG (reference sequence). This CDR3 comprises 13 residues. The whole variable domain, remainder taken from reference TRBV30 and TRBJ1-2, is SQTIHQWPATLVQPVGSPLSLECTVEGTSNPNLYWYRQAAGRGLQLLFYSVGIGQISSEVPQNLSASRPQDRQFILSSKKLLLSDSGFYLCAWSVSGTYGYTFGSGTRLTVV.

The CDR3 DNA reads as TGCGCCAGCAGCCAGGAAGTACAGGGGGCGGGAGAAAAACTGTTTTTT. It is translated as CASSQEVQGAGEKLFF. The chain uses TRBV4-3 and TRBJ1-4; 9 nucleotides align to TRBD1. CDR3 length: 16 residues. Germline lookup yields CDR1 LGHNA and CDR2 YSLEER. Losses at the gene ends were 3 bases for V and 8 bases for J; bases not matched to a gene: 10.

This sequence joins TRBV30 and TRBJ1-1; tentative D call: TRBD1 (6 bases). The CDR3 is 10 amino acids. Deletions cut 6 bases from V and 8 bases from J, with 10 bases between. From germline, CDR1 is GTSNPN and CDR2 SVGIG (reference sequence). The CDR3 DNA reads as TGTGCCTGTTGGACAGCCGAAGCTTTCTTT. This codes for CACWTAEAFF.

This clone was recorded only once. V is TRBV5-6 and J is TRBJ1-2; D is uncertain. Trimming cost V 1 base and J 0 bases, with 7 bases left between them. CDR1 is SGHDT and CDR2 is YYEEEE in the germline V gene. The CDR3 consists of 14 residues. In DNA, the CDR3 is TGTGCCAGCAGCTTGACAGCCTCTAACTATGGCTACACCTTC. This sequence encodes CASSLTASNYGYTF.

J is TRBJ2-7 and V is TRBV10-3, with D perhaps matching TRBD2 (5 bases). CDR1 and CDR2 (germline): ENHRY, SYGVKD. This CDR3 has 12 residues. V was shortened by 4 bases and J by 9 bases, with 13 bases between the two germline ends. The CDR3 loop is CAISADKSGQYF. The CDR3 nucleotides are TGTGCCATCAGTGCCGATAAGAGCGGGCAGTACTTC.

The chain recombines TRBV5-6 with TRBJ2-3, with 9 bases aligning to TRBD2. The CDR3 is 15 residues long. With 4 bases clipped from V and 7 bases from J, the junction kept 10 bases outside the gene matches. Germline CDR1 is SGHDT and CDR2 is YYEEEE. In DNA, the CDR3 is TGTGCCAGCAGCGTGATGGCGGGGGGGCGTAATACGCAGTATTTT. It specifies CASSVMAGGRNTQYF.

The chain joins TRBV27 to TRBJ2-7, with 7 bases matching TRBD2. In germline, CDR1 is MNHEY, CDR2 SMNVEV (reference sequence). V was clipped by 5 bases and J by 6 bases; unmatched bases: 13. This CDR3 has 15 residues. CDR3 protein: CASSPRGGSSSEQYF. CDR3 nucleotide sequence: TGTGCCAGCAGTCCGCGCGGCGGGAGTTCATCCGAGCAGTACTTC.

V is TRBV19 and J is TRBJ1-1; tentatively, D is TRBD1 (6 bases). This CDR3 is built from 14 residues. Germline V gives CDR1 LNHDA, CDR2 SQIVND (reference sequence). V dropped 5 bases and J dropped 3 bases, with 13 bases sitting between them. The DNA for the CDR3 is TGTGCCAGTAGTTTAAGGACAGTGTACACTGAAGCTTTCTTT. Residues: CASSLRTVYTEAFF.

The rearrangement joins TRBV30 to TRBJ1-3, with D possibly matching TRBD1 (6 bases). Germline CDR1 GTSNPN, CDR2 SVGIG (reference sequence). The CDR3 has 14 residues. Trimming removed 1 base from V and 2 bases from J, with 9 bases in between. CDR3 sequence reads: CAWSATGTGNTIYF. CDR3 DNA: TGTGCCTGGAGTGCTACAGGGACTGGAAACACCATATATTTT.

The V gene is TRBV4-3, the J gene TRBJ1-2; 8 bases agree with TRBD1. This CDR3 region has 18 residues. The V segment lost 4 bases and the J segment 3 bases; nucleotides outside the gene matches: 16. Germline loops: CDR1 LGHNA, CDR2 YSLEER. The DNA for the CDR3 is TGCGCCAGCAGCCCTAGGGACCCGGGGGGACAGGTACACTATGGCTACACCTTC. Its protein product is CASSPRDPGGQVHYGYTF.

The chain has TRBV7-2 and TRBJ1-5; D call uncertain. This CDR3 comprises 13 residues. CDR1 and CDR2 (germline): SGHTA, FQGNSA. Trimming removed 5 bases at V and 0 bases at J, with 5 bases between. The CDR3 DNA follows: TGTGCCAGCAGCCCTACTAGCAATCAGCCCCAGCATTTT. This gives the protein CASSPTSNQPQHF.

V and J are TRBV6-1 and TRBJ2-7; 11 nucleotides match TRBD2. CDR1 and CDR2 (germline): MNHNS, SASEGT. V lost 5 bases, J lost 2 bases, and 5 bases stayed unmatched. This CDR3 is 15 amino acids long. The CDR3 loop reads CASSLSTSGAYEQYF. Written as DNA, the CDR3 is TGTGCCAGCAGTCTATCGACTAGCGGGGCCTACGAGCAGTACTTC.

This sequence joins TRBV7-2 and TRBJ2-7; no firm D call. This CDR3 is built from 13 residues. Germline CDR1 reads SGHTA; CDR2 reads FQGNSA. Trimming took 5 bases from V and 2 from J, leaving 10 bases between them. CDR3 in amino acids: CASSTRLAYEQYF. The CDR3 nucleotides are TGTGCCAGCAGCACAAGACTTGCCTACGAGCAGTACTTC. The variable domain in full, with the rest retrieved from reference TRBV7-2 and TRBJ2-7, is GAGVSQSPSNKVTEKGKDVELRCDPISGHTALYWYRQSLGQGLEFLIYFQGNSAPDKSGLPSDRFSAERTGGSVSTLTIQRTQQEDSAVYLCASSTRLAYEQYFGPGTRLTVT.

The CDR3 DNA sequence: TGTGCCAGCAGCGGATTACAGGGTAGGAACACCATATATTTT. Residues: CASSGLQGRNTIYF. The chain uses TRBV5-6 and TRBJ1-3; tentatively, D is TRBD1 (6 bases). Germline V CDR1 and CDR2: SGHDT, YYEEEE. V lost 4 bases and J 7 bases, leaving 15 bases between the germline ends. This CDR3 has 14 amino acids.

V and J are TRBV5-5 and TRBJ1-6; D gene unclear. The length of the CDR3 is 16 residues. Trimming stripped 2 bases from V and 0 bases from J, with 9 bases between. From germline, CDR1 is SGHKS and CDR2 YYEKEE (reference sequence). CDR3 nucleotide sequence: TGTGCCAGCAGCTTTGCGGCGAGCTCCTATAATTCACCCCTCCACTTT. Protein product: CASSFAASSYNSPLHF.

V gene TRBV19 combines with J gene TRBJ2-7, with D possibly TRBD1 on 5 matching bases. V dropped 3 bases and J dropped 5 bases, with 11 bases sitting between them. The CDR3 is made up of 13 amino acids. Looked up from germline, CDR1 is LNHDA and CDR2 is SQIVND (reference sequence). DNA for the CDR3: TGTGCCAGTAGTATCTTAAGGGGCCACGAGCAGTACTTC. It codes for CASSILRGHEQYF.

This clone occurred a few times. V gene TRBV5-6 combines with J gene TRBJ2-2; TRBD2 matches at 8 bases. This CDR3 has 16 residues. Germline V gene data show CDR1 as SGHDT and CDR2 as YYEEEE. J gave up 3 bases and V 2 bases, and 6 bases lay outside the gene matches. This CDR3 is CASSFITGGDTGELFF. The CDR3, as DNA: TGTGCCAGCAGCTTTATTACGGGAGGGGACACCGGGGAGCTGTTTTTT.

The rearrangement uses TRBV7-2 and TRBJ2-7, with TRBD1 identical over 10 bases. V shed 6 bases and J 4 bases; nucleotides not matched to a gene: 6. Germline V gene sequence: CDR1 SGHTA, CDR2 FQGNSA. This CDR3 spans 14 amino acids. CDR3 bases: TGTGCCAGCAGTATACCGGGACAGGGGTACGAGCAGTACTTC. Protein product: CASSIPGQGYEQYF. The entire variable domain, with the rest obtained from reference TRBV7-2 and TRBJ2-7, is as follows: GAGVSQSPSNKVTEKGKDVELRCDPISGHTALYWYRQSLGQGLEFLIYFQGNSAPDKSGLPSDRFSAERTGGSVSTLTIQRTQQEDSAVYLCASSIPGQGYEQYFGPGTRLTVT.

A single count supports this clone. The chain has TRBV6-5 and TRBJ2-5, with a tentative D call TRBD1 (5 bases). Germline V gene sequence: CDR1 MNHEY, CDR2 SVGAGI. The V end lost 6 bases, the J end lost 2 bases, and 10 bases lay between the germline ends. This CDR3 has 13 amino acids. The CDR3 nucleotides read TGTGCCAGCAGCAAGGGGATACAAGAGACCCAGTACTTC. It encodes CASSKGIQETQYF.

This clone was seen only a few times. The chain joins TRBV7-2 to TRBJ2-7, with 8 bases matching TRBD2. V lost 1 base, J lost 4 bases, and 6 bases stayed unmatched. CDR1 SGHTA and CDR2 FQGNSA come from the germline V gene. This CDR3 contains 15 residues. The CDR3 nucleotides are TGTGCCAGCAGCTTAGAGGCGGGGGGCAGGTACGAGCAGTACTTC. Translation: CASSLEAGGRYEQYF. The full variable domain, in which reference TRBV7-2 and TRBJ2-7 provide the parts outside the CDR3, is GAGVSQSPSNKVTEKGKDVELRCDPISGHTALYWYRQSLGQGLEFLIYFQGNSAPDKSGLPSDRFSAERTGGSVSTLTIQRTQQEDSAVYLCASSLEAGGRYEQYFGPGTRLTVT.

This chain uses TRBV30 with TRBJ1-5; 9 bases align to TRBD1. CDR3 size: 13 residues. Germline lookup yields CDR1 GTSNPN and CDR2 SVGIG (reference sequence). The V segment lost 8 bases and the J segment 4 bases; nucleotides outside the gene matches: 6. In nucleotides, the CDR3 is TGTGCCGGGCGGACAGGGGATAATCAGCCCCAGCATTTT. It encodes CAGRTGDNQPQHF.

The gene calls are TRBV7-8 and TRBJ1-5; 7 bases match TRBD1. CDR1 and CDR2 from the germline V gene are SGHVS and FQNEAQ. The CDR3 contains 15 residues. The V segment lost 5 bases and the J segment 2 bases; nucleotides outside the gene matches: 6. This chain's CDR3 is CASSPGGQGNQPQHF. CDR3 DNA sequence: TGTGCCAGCAGCCCCGGTGGACAGGGCAATCAGCCCCAGCATTTT.